Shown below are 20 T cell receptor beta chains from a single sample sequenced in a study of vaccination and CD4 T cells after COVID-19. At the Johns Hopkins FTIC core, DNA taken from cultured CD4+ T cells was sequenced by way of the Oncomine TCR Beta short-read assay. TCRdb re-derived calls from the PCR reads in MiXCR, one entry per CDR3 protein. The sample carries approximately 11,000 distinct CDR3 sequences, 44% recorded once. These receptors' targets are unknown. The treatment denotes: approximately nine-day PBMC culture with coronavirus spike peptide pools or control peptides (ViraFEST assay). The material sequenced was CD4+ T cells from blood, cultured in vitro. The receptors stem from a human donor who had recovered from COVID-19.

This clonotype was observed a handful of times. The CDR3 loop is CATSRHNTDTQYF. The CDR3 nucleotides read TGTGCCACCAGCCGACACAACACAGATACGCAGTATTTT. The J gene is TRBJ2-3, the V gene TRBV24-1; no reliable D call. Germline CDR1 reads KGHDR; CDR2 reads SFDVKD. V was cut by 7 bases and J by 2 bases, with 9 bases left in between. The length of the CDR3 is 13 residues.

The chain has TRBV7-9 and TRBJ1-2; D is possibly TRBD1 (5 bases). Germline V CDR1 and CDR2: SEHNR, FQNEAQ (reference sequence). The CDR3 totals 17 residues. V was cut by 1 base and J by 3 bases, with 18 bases left in between. CDR3 nucleotide sequence: TGTGCCAGCAGCTTAGGGAGGGGCACTCTGAGGCACTATGGCTACACCTTC. This translates into CASSLGRGTLRHYGYTF. The full variable domain, with the rest looked up from reference TRBV7-9 and TRBJ1-2, is DTGVSQNPRHKITKRGQNVTFRCDPISEHNRLYWYRQTLGQGPEFLTYFQNEAQLEKSRLLSDRFSAERPKGSFSTLEIQRTEQGDSAMYLCASSLGRGTLRHYGYTFGSGTRLTVV.

This clonotype appeared a few times. The chain has TRBV7-2 and TRBJ1-2; the D gene is possibly TRBD1 (5 bases). V was trimmed by 1 base and J by 8 bases, leaving 14 bases between them. Germline CDR1 and CDR2: SGHTA and FQGNSA. The CDR3 extends over 14 amino acids. The CDR3 loop reads CASSLGGASRGYTF. DNA of the CDR3: TGTGCCAGCAGCTTAGGGGGCGCGTCTCGGGGCTACACCTTC.

The chain is built from TRBV20-1 and TRBJ2-3, with D hard to call. V was shortened by 0 bases and J by 3 bases, with 13 bases between the two germline ends. The CDR3 has 15 amino acids. CDR1 DFQATT and CDR2 SNEGSKA come from the germline V gene (reference sequence). This CDR3 reads CSARDASTPTDTQYF. CDR3 in DNA: TGCAGTGCTAGAGACGCTAGTACCCCTACAGATACGCAGTATTTT.

V is TRBV18 and J is TRBJ1-2; 8 nucleotides line up with TRBD1. From germline, CDR1 is KGHSH and CDR2 LQKENI. J lost 6 bases, V lost 3 bases, and 9 bases had no gene match. The length of the CDR3 is 15 residues. CDR3 protein: CASSPDRASSDGYTF. CDR3 DNA sequence: TGTGCCAGCTCACCGGACAGGGCGAGTAGTGATGGCTACACCTTC.

The rearrangement joins TRBV2 to TRBJ2-5, with TRBD2 identical over 8 bases. Germline CDR1 reads SNHLY; CDR2 reads FYNNEI. This CDR3 is built from 17 residues. V gave up 6 bases and J gave up 1 base; unmatched junction bases: 13. The CDR3 is CASRGTSAFFGQETQYF. CDR3 nucleotide sequence: TGTGCCAGCAGGGGGACTAGTGCGTTTTTCGGCCAAGAGACCCAGTACTTC.

The chain has TRBV18 and TRBJ2-5; D is undetermined. V lost 4 bases and J lost 5, with 14 bases in between. Germline CDR1 reads KGHSH; CDR2 reads LQKENI. This CDR3 has 14 amino acids. The CDR3 DNA reads TGTGCCAGCTCACTTCGCAATTCGCAGGAGACCCAGTACTTC. This gives the protein CASSLRNSQETQYF.

This chain joins TRBV18 and TRBJ1-1, with TRBD1 matching 7 bases. The CDR3 length is 18 residues. Unmatched junction bases numbered 14, after V lost 4 bases and J lost 0 bases. From germline, CDR1 is KGHSH and CDR2 LQKENI. The CDR3 sequence is CASSLGLGRGLMNTEAFF. CDR3 DNA sequence: TGTGCCAGCTCACTGGGACTGGGGAGGGGGCTTATGAACACTGAAGCTTTCTTT.

The table lists this clonotype with a few counts. The chain uses TRBV20-1 and TRBJ1-2, with TRBD1 matching 12 bases. The length of the CDR3 is 17 residues. Germline trimming cut 2 bases from V and 6 bases from J; bases unmatched to any gene: 13. CDR1 is DFQATT and CDR2 is SNEGSKA in the germline V gene (reference sequence). CDR3 bases: TGCAGTGCTAGATTACGGGACAGGGGGCGTCATTTAGATGGCTACACCTTC. Its translation is CSARLRDRGRHLDGYTF.

CDR3 loop: CATSRDRYRPDPLFPSYNEQFF. CDR3 DNA: TGTGCCACCAGCAGGGATAGATATCGTCCGGATCCCCTGTTTCCGTCCTACAATGAGCAGTTCTTC. V gene TRBV15 combines with J gene TRBJ2-1, with D uncertain. Germline V gives CDR1 LNHNV, CDR2 YYDKDF (reference sequence). There are 22 residues in the CDR3. V was cut by 3 bases and J by 1 base, with 31 bases left in between.

The chain joins TRBV7-9 to TRBJ2-3; 13 bases are shared with TRBD2. Trimming at V came to 5 bases and at J to 4 bases, leaving 6 bases not matched to a gene. The germline V gene has CDR1 SEHNR and CDR2 FQNEAQ (reference sequence). This CDR3 contains 16 residues. The CDR3 protein is CASSPGLAGVADTQYF. In DNA, the CDR3 is TGTGCCAGCAGCCCCGGACTAGCGGGAGTGGCAGATACGCAGTATTTT. The full variable domain, with the rest looked up from reference TRBV7-9 and TRBJ2-3, is DTGVSQNPRHKITKRGQNVTFRCDPISEHNRLYWYRQTLGQGPEFLTYFQNEAQLEKSRLLSDRFSAERPKGSFSTLEIQRTEQGDSAMYLCASSPGLAGVADTQYFGPGTRLTVL.

CDR3 sequence reads: CASSLSQGAQETQYF. CDR3 sequence (DNA): TGTGCCAGCAGCTTGTCGCAGGGGGCCCAGGAGACCCAGTACTTC. V and J are TRBV11-3 and TRBJ2-5, with 8 positions matching TRBD1. The germline V gene encodes CDR1 SGHNT and CDR2 YENEEA. V gave up 3 bases and J gave up 5 bases; unmatched junction bases: 8. This CDR3 spans 15 amino acids. The whole variable domain, filled in from reference TRBV11-3 and TRBJ2-5, reads EAGVVQSPRYKIIEKKQPVAFWCNPISGHNTLYWYLQNLGQGPELLIRYENEEAVDDSQLPKDRFSAERLKGVDSTLKIQPAELGDSAVYLCASSLSQGAQETQYFGPGTRLLVL.

This sequence joins TRBV28 and TRBJ1-5; 10 nucleotides agree with TRBD1. The CDR3 contains 15 residues. Germline V gives CDR1 MDHEN, CDR2 SYDVKM. V lost 5 bases to trimming and J lost 6 bases; unmatched junction nucleotides: 7. For the CDR3, the DNA is TGTGCCAGCAGTGACAGGGGGCGCAGAATTCAGCCCCAGCATTTT. It specifies CASSDRGRRIQPQHF.

This clonotype has just one count. The chain is built from TRBV19 and TRBJ2-3; perhaps TRBD2 as D (6 bases). CDR3 length: 14 residues. Germline V gene lookup returns CDR1 LNHDA and CDR2 SQIVND (reference sequence). Between the trimmed V and J ends, which lost 4 bases and 1 base, there was a span of 9 bases. The CDR3: CASSRGTGTDTQYF. The CDR3 DNA sequence: TGTGCCAGTAGTAGAGGGACTGGCACAGATACGCAGTATTTT.

J is TRBJ2-7 and V is TRBV30, with D possibly TRBD1 on 5 matching bases. The ends were cut back, 5 bases at V and 1 base at J, with 9 bases in the middle. The germline CDR1 and CDR2 sequences are GTSNPN and SVGIG (reference sequence). This CDR3 has 12 amino acids. The CDR3 DNA is TGTGCCTGGGGAGACAGTTCCTACGAGCAGTACTTC. Translated: CAWGDSSYEQYF.

The rearrangement joins TRBV20-1 to TRBJ2-2; D perhaps matches TRBD1 (6 bases). Trimming cost V 0 bases and J 3 bases, with 8 bases left between them. Germline CDR1 is DFQATT and CDR2 is SNEGSKA (reference sequence). The CDR3 sequence is 14 residues long. The DNA of the CDR3 is TGCAGTGCTAGAGACGGACAGTACACCGGGGAGCTGTTTTTT. This translates into CSARDGQYTGELFF.

A few counts support this clonotype. V is TRBV11-2 and J is TRBJ1-6; D is uncertain. Germline CDR1 is SGHAT and CDR2 is FQNNGV. With 1 base removed from V and 0 bases from J, the gap between germline ends came to 7 bases. This CDR3 comprises 16 residues. CDR3 sequence (DNA): TGTGCCAGCAGCTTAGCAGCCACCTCCTATAATTCACCCCTCCACTTT. Encoded protein: CASSLAATSYNSPLHF. The whole variable domain, filled in from reference TRBV11-2 and TRBJ1-6, reads EAGVAQSPRYKIIEKRQSVAFWCNPISGHATLYWYQQILGQGPKLLIQFQNNGVVDDSQLPKDRFSAERLKGVDSTLKIQPAKLEDSAVYLCASSLAATSYNSPLHFGNGTRLTVT.

The CDR3: CASSLVSSSVSNQPQHF. In DNA, the CDR3 is TGTGCCAGCAGCTTAGTGTCGTCCAGCGTTAGCAATCAGCCCCAGCATTTT. The rearrangement joins TRBV7-8 to TRBJ1-5, with no clear D. Germline loops: CDR1 SGHVS, CDR2 FQNEAQ. Trimming removed 1 base from V and 0 bases from J, with 13 bases in between. The CDR3 has 17 residues. Combining the CDR3 with reference TRBV7-8 and TRBJ1-5 gives the whole variable domain GAGVSQSPRYKVAKRGQDVALRCDPISGHVSLFWYQQALGQGPEFLTYFQNEAQLDKSGLPSDRFFAERPEGSVSTLKIQRTQQEDSAVYLCASSLVSSSVSNQPQHFGDGTRLSIL.

By share, this clonotype counts as medium-sized. The genes are TRBV20-1 and TRBJ2-5; the D gene could be TRBD1 or TRBD2 (5 bases each). The germline CDR1 and CDR2 sequences are DFQATT and SNEGSKA (reference sequence). V lost 7 bases, J lost 2 bases, and 17 bases lay in between. The CDR3 length is 14 residues. CDR3 amino acids: CSVLRDALQETQYF. CDR3 in DNA: TGCAGTGTTCTAAGGGACGCTTTACAAGAGACCCAGTACTTC.

This chain connects TRBV7-3 to TRBJ2-7; the D gene is possibly TRBD2 (7 bases). CDR1 is SGHTA, CDR2 FQGTGA, per germline. With 2 bases removed from V and 6 bases from J, the gap between germline ends came to 26 bases. The CDR3 spans 18 residues. For the CDR3, the DNA is TGTGCCAGCAGCTTATCCTCCCCGGGGTGGACTAGGGGGGTCGAGCAGTACTTC. Translated, it gives CASSLSSPGWTRGVEQYF.